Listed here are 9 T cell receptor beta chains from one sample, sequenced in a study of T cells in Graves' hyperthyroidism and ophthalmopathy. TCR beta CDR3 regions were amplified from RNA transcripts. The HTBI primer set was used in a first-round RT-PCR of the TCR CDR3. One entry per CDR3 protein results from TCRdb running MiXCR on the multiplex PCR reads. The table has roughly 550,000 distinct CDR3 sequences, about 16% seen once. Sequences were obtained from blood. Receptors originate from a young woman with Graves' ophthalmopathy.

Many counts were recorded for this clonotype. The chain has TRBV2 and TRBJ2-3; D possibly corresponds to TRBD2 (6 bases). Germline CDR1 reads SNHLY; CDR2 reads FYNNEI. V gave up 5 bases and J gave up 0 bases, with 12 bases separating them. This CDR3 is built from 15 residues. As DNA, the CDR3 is TGTGCCAGCAGTACTACCGGGACTAGCACAGATACGCAGTATTTT. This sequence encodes CASSTTGTSTDTQYF.

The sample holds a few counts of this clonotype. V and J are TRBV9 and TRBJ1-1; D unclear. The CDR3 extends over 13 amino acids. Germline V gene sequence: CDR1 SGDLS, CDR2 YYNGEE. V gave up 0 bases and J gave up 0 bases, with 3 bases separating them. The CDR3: CASSVVLNTEAFF. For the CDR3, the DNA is TGTGCCAGCAGCGTAGTGCTGAACACTGAAGCTTTCTTT.

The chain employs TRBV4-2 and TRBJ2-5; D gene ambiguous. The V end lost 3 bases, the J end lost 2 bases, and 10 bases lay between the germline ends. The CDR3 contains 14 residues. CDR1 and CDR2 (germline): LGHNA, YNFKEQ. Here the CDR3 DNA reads TGTGCCAGCAGCCAGGATGGTGATCAAGAGACCCAGTACTTC. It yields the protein CASSQDGDQETQYF.

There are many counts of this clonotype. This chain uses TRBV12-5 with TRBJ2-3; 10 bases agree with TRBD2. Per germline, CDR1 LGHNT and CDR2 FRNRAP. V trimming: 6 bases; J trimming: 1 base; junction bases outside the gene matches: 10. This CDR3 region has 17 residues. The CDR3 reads CASGSNILAGGTDTQYF. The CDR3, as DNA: TGTGCTAGTGGCTCCAACATCCTAGCGGGAGGCACAGATACGCAGTATTTT. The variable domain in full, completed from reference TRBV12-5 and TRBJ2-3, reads DARVTQTPRHKVTEMGQEVTMRCQPILGHNTVFWYRQTMMQGLELLAYFRNRAPLDDSGMPKDRFSAEMPDATLATLKIQPSEPRDSAVYFCASGSNILAGGTDTQYFGPGTRLTVL.

DNA for the CDR3: TGCAGTGCTAGGGCGGGGACAAATCAGCCCCAGCATTTT. Protein: CSARAGTNQPQHF. The V gene is TRBV20-1, the J gene TRBJ1-5; possible D gene TRBD1, 6 bases. Deletions cut 3 bases from V and 4 bases from J, with 10 bases between. The CDR3 loop spans 13 amino acids. Germline V gene lookup returns CDR1 DFQATT and CDR2 SNEGSKA (reference sequence).

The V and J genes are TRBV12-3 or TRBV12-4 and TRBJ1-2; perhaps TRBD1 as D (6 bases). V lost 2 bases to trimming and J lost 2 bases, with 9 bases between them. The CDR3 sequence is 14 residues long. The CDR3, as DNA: TGTGCCAGCAGTTTACGAGGGGGGAACTATGGCTACACCTTC. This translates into CASSLRGGNYGYTF.

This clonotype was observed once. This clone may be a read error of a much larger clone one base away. The CDR3 sequence: CSANPRGHSFEQYF. CDR3 sequence (DNA): TGCAGTGCTAACCCCAGAGGTCACTCCTTCGAGCAGTACTTC. The J gene is TRBJ2-7, the V gene TRBV20-1; no clear D. The CDR3 length is 14 residues. The germline gives CDR1 DFQATT, CDR2 SNEGSKA (reference sequence).

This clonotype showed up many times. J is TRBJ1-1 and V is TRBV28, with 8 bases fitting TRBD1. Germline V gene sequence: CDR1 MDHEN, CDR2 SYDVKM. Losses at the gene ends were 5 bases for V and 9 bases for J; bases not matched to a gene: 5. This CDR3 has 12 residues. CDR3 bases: TGTGCCAGCAGTCTGACCAGGGGGCAAGCTTTCTTT. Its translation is CASSLTRGQAFF.

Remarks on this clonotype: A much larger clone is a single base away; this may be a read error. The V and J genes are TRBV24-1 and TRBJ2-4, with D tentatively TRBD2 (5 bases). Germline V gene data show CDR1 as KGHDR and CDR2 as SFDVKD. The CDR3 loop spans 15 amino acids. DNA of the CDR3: TGTGCCACCAGTGATTTGGGGGAGTCCGAAAACACTCAGTACTTC. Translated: CATSDLGESENTQYF.